The 10 T cell receptor beta chains in this list originate from one sample, sequenced in a study of vaccination effects on CD4 cells after COVID-19. Their cognate antigens are unknown. Antigen-specific CD4+ T cells were first expanded with viral peptide pools by the ViraFEST assay and only then sequenced. Subsequent to less than eleven days of culture, CD4+ T cells were isolated. The data were produced by immunoSEQ multiplex PCR, yet TCRdb's version contains in-frame clones alone and is incomplete. This sample has tens of thousands of clones, with roughly 73% found just once. This specimen was CD4+ T cells from PBMCs cultured with HCoV-229E spike peptides, taken before COVID-19 vaccination. These receptors were taken from a human donor who received a COVID-19 vaccine.

The V gene is TRBV5-1, the J gene TRBJ2-3; 11 positions agree with TRBD2. Looked up from germline, CDR1 is SGHRS and CDR2 is YFSETQ. V lost 7 bases and J lost 5; bases outside the gene matches: 12. CDR3 size: 16 residues. The CDR3 sequence is CASCPSGGPGQDTQYF. For the CDR3, the DNA is TGCGCCAGCTGTCCTAGCGGGGGGCCGGGGCAAGATACGCAGTATTTT.

The genes are TRBV19 and TRBJ2-1, with D perhaps TRBD1 or TRBD2 (6 bases each). The CDR3 is made up of 16 amino acids. Trimming left V 0 bases short and J 5 bases short, with 14 bases between. Germline loops: CDR1 LNHDA, CDR2 SQIVND (reference sequence). The CDR3 reads CASSIDAQGTHNEQFF. The CDR3 DNA reads TGTGCCAGTAGTATAGATGCGCAGGGGACTCACAATGAGCAGTTCTTC.

This sequence joins TRBV5-1 and TRBJ1-1; the D gene is possibly TRBD1 (5 bases). V was cut by 0 bases and J by 4 bases, with 10 bases left in between. The CDR3 contains 14 residues. Germline values: CDR1 SGHRS, CDR2 YFSETQ. As DNA, the CDR3 is TGCGCCAGCAGCTTGGCGTGGGGACCCACTGAAGCTTTCTTT. This encodes CASSLAWGPTEAFF. The full variable domain, rest sourced from reference TRBV5-1 and TRBJ1-1, is KAGVTQTPRYLIKTRGQQVTLSCSPISGHRSVSWYQQTPGQGLQFLFEYFSETQRNKGNFPGRFSGRQFSNSRSEMNVSTLELGDSALYLCASSLAWGPTEAFFGQGTRLTVV.

V usage is TRBV6-5 and J usage is TRBJ2-7, with a tentative D call TRBD2 (6 bases). Germline V gene sequence: CDR1 MNHEY, CDR2 SVGAGI. The V end lost 2 bases, the J end lost 6 bases, and 17 bases lay between the germline ends. The CDR3 sequence is 15 residues long. CDR3 sequence (DNA): TGTGCCAGCAGTTACCAGGGCGGAGGGTCCGCCGAGCAGTACTTC. Translation: CASSYQGGGSAEQYF.

This clone was picked up a small number of times. V gene TRBV30 combines with J gene TRBJ1-2; D possibly corresponds to TRBD1 (6 bases). Between the trimmed V and J ends, which lost 4 bases and 1 base, there was a span of 16 bases. The CDR3 loop spans 15 amino acids. Germline lookup yields CDR1 GTSNPN and CDR2 SVGIG (reference sequence). CDR3 sequence reads: CAWTSRARGNYGYTF. The CDR3 DNA follows: TGTGCCTGGACGAGTAGGGCCAGGGGTAACTATGGCTACACCTTC. Complete variable domain (other parts from reference TRBV30 and TRBJ1-2): SQTIHQWPATLVQPVGSPLSLECTVEGTSNPNLYWYRQAAGRGLQLLFYSVGIGQISSEVPQNLSASRPQDRQFILSSKKLLLSDSGFYLCAWTSRARGNYGYTFGSGTRLTVV.

V is TRBV6-5 and J is TRBJ2-3; 13 nucleotides agree with TRBD2. Germline V gene lookup returns CDR1 MNHEY and CDR2 SVGAGI. J lost 2 bases, V lost 6 bases, and 2 bases had no gene match. The CDR3 has 15 amino acids. This chain's CDR3 is CASRGLAGVTDTQYF. Written as DNA, the CDR3 is TGTGCCAGCAGAGGACTAGCGGGAGTCACAGATACGCAGTATTTT.

This clone was found a few times. V usage is TRBV5-1 and J usage is TRBJ1-2; no clear D gene. The germline gives CDR1 SGHRS, CDR2 YFSETQ. The CDR3 length is 13 residues. The ends were cut back, 4 bases at V and 6 bases at J, with 13 bases in the middle. The CDR3 nucleotides read TGCGCCAGCAGCCCGAGTGGGCTTAATGGCTACACCTTC. Translated: CASSPSGLNGYTF.

The chain is built from TRBV5-4 and TRBJ1-2; TRBD1 might be the D (6 bases). The CDR3 covers 14 residues. Trimming stripped 0 bases from V and 3 bases from J, with 9 bases between. Germline V CDR1 and CDR2: SGHNT, YYREEE (reference sequence). The CDR3 here is CASSLGGADYGYTF. The CDR3 coding sequence is TGTGCCAGCAGCTTGGGGGGGGCCGACTATGGCTACACCTTC.

The chain couples TRBV25-1 to TRBJ1-1, with 8 bases lining up with TRBD1. CDR3 length: 16 amino acids. After removal of 0 bases from V and 3 bases from J, the junction contained 6 bases not matched to a gene. CDR1 and CDR2 (germline): MGHDK, SYGVNS. The DNA of the CDR3 is TGTGCCAGCAGTGAATATGCAGGGGGCGAGGACACTGAAGCTTTCTTT. Protein product: CASSEYAGGEDTEAFF.

V usage is TRBV5-4 and J usage is TRBJ1-2, with 11 bases lining up with TRBD1. Germline V gene data show CDR1 as SGHNT and CDR2 as YYREEE (reference sequence). CDR3 length: 16 amino acids. Trimming removed 0 bases from V and 5 bases from J; junction bases left unmatched: 6. Here the CDR3 reads CASSLGGTGGKYGYTF. In DNA form, the CDR3 reads TGTGCCAGCAGCTTGGGGGGGACAGGGGGGAAATATGGCTACACCTTC.